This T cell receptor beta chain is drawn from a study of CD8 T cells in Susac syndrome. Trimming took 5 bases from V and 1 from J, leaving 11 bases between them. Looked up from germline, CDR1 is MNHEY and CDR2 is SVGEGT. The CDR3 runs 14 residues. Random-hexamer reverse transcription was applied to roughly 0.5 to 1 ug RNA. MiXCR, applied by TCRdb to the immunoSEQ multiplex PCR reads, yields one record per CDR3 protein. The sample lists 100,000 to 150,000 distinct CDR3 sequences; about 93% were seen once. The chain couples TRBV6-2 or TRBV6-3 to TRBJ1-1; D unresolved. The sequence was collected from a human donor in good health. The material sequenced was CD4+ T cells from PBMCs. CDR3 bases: TGTGCCAGCAGTCTATCCTGGGGGAACACTGAAGCTTTCTTT. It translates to CASSLSWGNTEAFF.